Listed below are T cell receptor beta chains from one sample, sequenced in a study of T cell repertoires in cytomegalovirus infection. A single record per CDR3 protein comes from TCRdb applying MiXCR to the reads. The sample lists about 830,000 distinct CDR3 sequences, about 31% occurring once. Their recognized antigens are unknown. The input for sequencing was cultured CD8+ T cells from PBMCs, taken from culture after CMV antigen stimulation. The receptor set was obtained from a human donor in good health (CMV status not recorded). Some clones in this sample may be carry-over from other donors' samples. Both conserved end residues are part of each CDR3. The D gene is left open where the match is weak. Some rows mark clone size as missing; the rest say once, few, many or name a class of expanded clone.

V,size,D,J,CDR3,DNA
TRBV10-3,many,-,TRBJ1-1,CAILPGDNTEAFF,TGTGCCATCCTCCCAGGGGATAACACTGAAGCTTTCTTT
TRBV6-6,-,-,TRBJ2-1,CASRERVKTVLHNEQFF,TGTGCCAGCAGGGAAAGGGTTAAAACAGTTCTTCACAATGAGCAGTTCTTC
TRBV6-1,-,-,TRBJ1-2,CASSEALGTYGYTF,TGTGCCAGCAGTGAAGCGCTGGGAACCTATGGCTACACCTTC
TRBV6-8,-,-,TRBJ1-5,CASSAGGGRNEPQHF,TGTGCCAGCAGCGCCGGAGGGGGGCGGAATGAACCCCAGCATTTT
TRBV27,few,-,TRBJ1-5,CASSFSRDQPQHF,TGTGCCAGCAGTTTTTCTCGGGATCAGCCCCAGCATTTT
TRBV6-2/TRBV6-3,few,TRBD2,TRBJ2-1,CASSQLAGDLNEQFF,TGTGCCAGCAGTCAACTAGCGGGGGACCTCAATGAGCAGTTCTTC
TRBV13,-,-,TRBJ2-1,CASSVRGYNEQFF,TGTGCCAGCAGTGTGCGGGGTTACAATGAGCAGTTCTTC
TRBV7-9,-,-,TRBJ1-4,CASSFNSGLKTNEKLFF,TGTGCCAGCAGCTTTAATAGTGGTCTTAAAACTAATGAAAAACTGTTTTTT
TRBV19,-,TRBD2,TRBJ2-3,CASGNPGLAGPADTQYF,TGTGCCAGTGGAAACCCAGGACTAGCGGGACCAGCAGATACGCAGTATTTT
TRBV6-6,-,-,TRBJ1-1,CASDASNTEAFF,TGTGCCAGCGATGCGTCGAACACTGAAGCTTTCTTT
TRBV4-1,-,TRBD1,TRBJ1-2,CASSQAKGQGDGYTF,TGCGCCAGCAGCCAAGCAAAGGGACAGGGGGATGGCTACACCTTC
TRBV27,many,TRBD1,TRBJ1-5,CASTRTGYSNQPQHF,TGTGCCAGCACAAGGACAGGTTATAGCAATCAGCCCCAGCATTTT
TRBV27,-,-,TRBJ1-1,CASSFTLDTEAFF,TGTGCCAGCAGTTTTACGTTGGACACTGAAGCTTTCTTT
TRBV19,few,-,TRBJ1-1,CASREVGANTEAFF,TGTGCCAGTAGGGAAGTGGGGGCGAACACTGAAGCTTTCTTT
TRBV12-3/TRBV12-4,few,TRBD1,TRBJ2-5,CASTTIPGQGLQYF,TGTGCCAGCACCACAATTCCGGGACAGGGGCTTCAGTACTTC
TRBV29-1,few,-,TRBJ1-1,CSVAEAFF,TGCAGCGTTGCCGAAGCTTTCTTT
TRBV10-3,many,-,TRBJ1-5,CAISERYSNQPQHF,TGTGCCATCAGTGAGAGGTATAGCAATCAGCCCCAGCATTTT
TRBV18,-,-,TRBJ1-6,CASSPSLPAMETGSPLHF,TGTGCCAGCTCACCGTCCCTCCCTGCTATGGAAACTGGGTCACCCCTCCACTTT